A single sample gave rise to the 28 T cell receptor beta chains below, sequenced in a study of blood T cell repertoires in COVID-19. TCRdb's copy holds only in-frame clones and misses some; the assay was immunoSEQ multiplex PCR. The sample contains tens of thousands of clones, nearly 90% of which appear only once. Sequenced: peripheral blood. The receptors shown here come from a man between 60 and 75 years old with active COVID-19.

This clone has a handful of counts. The V call is TRBV5-6, the J call TRBJ2-1, with 8 nucleotides matching TRBD1. Trimming took 0 bases from V and 2 from J; bases not matched to a gene: 4. The CDR3 runs 16 residues. Germline loops: CDR1 SGHDT, CDR2 YYEEEE. The CDR3 loop reads CASSLDRGATYNEQFF. DNA of the CDR3: TGTGCCAGCAGCTTGGACAGGGGGGCCACCTACAATGAGCAGTTCTTC.

V usage is TRBV10-3 and J usage is TRBJ2-5, with D possibly matching TRBD2 (5 bases). The CDR3 contains 13 residues. CDR1 is ENHRY, CDR2 SYGVKD, per germline. The V end was cut by 0 bases, the J end by 4 bases, with 6 bases between. The DNA of the CDR3 is TGTGCCATCAGTGAGTCGGGGAGAGAGACCCAGTACTTC. Protein product: CAISESGRETQYF.

The chain combines TRBV11-2 with TRBJ2-7; TRBD1 aligns across 8 bases. Germline values: CDR1 SGHAT, CDR2 FQNNGV. The CDR3 runs to 15 residues. V lost 5 bases, J lost 3 bases, and 9 bases stayed unmatched. CDR3 sequence (DNA): TGTGCCAGCAGCCCGGGGGCAGGGGGCATCTACGAGCAGTACTTC. It yields the protein CASSPGAGGIYEQYF.

CDR3 residues: CASRRDWSTDTQYF. For the CDR3, the DNA is TGTGCCAGCAGGCGGGACTGGAGCACAGATACGCAGTATTTT. This rearrangement joins TRBV6-5 to TRBJ2-3; tentative D call: TRBD2 (6 bases). The ends were cut back, 6 bases at V and 0 bases at J, with 10 bases in the middle. The CDR3 runs to 14 residues. CDR1 is MNHEY and CDR2 is SVGAGI in the germline V gene.

This chain connects TRBV15 to TRBJ2-3, with D unresolved. This CDR3 has 15 residues. V was pared by 0 bases and J by 3 bases, with 10 bases between. The germline gives CDR1 LNHNV, CDR2 YYDKDF (reference sequence). The CDR3: CATSRDILGTDTQYF. The CDR3, as DNA: TGTGCCACCAGCAGAGATATTCTCGGGACAGATACGCAGTATTTT.

This clone was seen a single time. The V gene is TRBV11-3, the J gene TRBJ2-2; no definite D call. The CDR3 covers 15 residues. The V and J ends lost 4 bases and 0 bases respectively, with 9 bases between them. The germline V gene encodes CDR1 SGHNT and CDR2 YENEEA. Here the CDR3 DNA reads TGTGCCAGCAGCTACTCCCAAACGAACACCGGGGAGCTGTTTTTT. Amino acids: CASSYSQTNTGELFF. Full variable domain (rest looked up from reference TRBV11-3 and TRBJ2-2): EAGVVQSPRYKIIEKKQPVAFWCNPISGHNTLYWYLQNLGQGPELLIRYENEEAVDDSQLPKDRFSAERLKGVDSTLKIQPAELGDSAVYLCASSYSQTNTGELFFGEGSRLTVL.

V gene TRBV10-3 combines with J gene TRBJ2-7; 9 bases fit TRBD2. Losses at the gene ends were 6 bases for V and 3 bases for J; bases not matched to a gene: 6. The CDR3 totals 14 residues. Germline V gives CDR1 ENHRY, CDR2 SYGVKD. CDR3 sequence: CAISEISGSYEQYF. The CDR3 DNA follows: TGTGCCATCAGCGAGATTAGCGGGAGCTACGAGCAGTACTTC.

This clone was picked up one time. This chain connects TRBV14 to TRBJ2-5; D may be TRBD1 (5 bases). This CDR3 contains 14 residues. In germline, CDR1 is SGHDN, CDR2 FVKESK. Trimming cost V 1 base and J 5 bases, with 11 bases left between them. The CDR3 loop reads CASSQVARVETQYF. In DNA, the CDR3 is TGTGCCAGCAGCCAAGTCGCCAGGGTGGAGACCCAGTACTTC.

This clone came up once. The chain couples TRBV12-3 or TRBV12-4 to TRBJ2-7; unclear D gene. This CDR3 is built from 12 residues. The V and J ends lost 6 bases and 2 bases respectively, with 8 bases between them. The CDR3 DNA sequence: TGTGCCAGCAGCCTGGCCCCCTACGAGCAGTACTTC. Translation: CASSLAPYEQYF.

The chain combines TRBV9 with TRBJ2-2; D perhaps matches TRBD2 (7 bases). This CDR3 region has 15 residues. CDR1 is SGDLS, CDR2 YYNGEE, per germline. V dropped 3 bases and J dropped 10 bases, with 19 bases sitting between them. The CDR3 sequence is CASSGRGGGVEELFF. The CDR3 DNA sequence: TGTGCCAGCAGCGGGAGAGGAGGGGGGGTGGAGGAGCTGTTTTTT.

The chain recombines TRBV7-2 with TRBJ1-5; 7 bases match TRBD1. The junction had 1 base not matched to a gene; V was cut back by 1 base and J by 7 bases. Germline CDR1 is SGHTA and CDR2 is FQGNSA. This CDR3 is 13 amino acids long. In nucleotides, the CDR3 is TGTGCCAGCAGCTTAGTGGGACAGCAGCCCCAGCATTTT. Its protein is CASSLVGQQPQHF.

The V gene is TRBV7-2, the J gene TRBJ2-4; a weak D match, TRBD1 (6 bases). Germline values: CDR1 SGHTA, CDR2 FQGNSA. This CDR3 spans 14 amino acids. V lost 5 bases and J 5 bases, leaving 13 bases between the germline ends. CDR3 amino acids: CASSHRGGENIQYF. In DNA form, the CDR3 reads TGTGCCAGCAGCCATAGAGGGGGTGAAAACATTCAGTACTTC.

The CDR3 DNA sequence: TGCGCCAGCAGCCAACAACAGGGAAGCACTGAAGCTTTCTTT. This translates into CASSQQQGSTEAFF. The rearrangement uses TRBV4-3 and TRBJ1-1; the D gene is possibly TRBD1 (6 bases). The CDR3 has 14 residues. The V end lost 2 bases, the J end lost 4 bases, and 11 bases lay between the germline ends. Germline V gene lookup returns CDR1 LGHNA and CDR2 YSLEER.

This chain joins TRBV7-8 and TRBJ1-1, with TRBD1 matching over 9 bases. Unmatched junction bases numbered 3, after V lost 3 bases and J lost 4 bases. The CDR3 loop spans 14 amino acids. From germline, CDR1 is SGHVS and CDR2 FQNEAQ. The CDR3 region has the DNA TGTGCCAGCAGCTTGGGACAGGGTCCCACTGAAGCTTTCTTT. The encoded protein is CASSLGQGPTEAFF.

This clone was detected a few times. Mismatch with germline at one junction end may stem from a read error. The rearrangement links TRBV9 to TRBJ2-1; D unresolved. CDR1 is SGDLS and CDR2 is YYNGEE in the germline V gene. The CDR3 consists of 17 residues. The DNA for the CDR3 is TGTGCCAGCAGCGTAGAGGAACTAACGAGCTCCAACAATGAGCAGTTCTTC. Translation: CASSVEELTSSNNEQFF.

The gene calls are TRBV4-1 and TRBJ2-7, with a possible D match to TRBD1 (6 bases). The germline CDR1 and CDR2 sequences are MGHRA and YSYEKL. V shed 4 bases and J shed 1 base, with 11 bases lying between them. The CDR3 length is 14 residues. This CDR3 is CASSLTGSSYEQYF. As DNA, the CDR3 is TGCGCCAGCAGCCTTACAGGGTCTTCCTACGAGCAGTACTTC.

The chain combines TRBV7-9 with TRBJ2-1, with 8 bases aligning to TRBD2. After removal of 3 bases from V and 8 bases from J, the junction contained 9 bases not matched to a gene. The CDR3 consists of 15 residues. Germline V CDR1 and CDR2: SEHNR, FQNEAQ (reference sequence). CDR3 in DNA: TGTGCCAGCAGCTTGCGGGGGGCAGATATGTATGAGCAGTTCTTC. Its protein product is CASSLRGADMYEQFF.

Concerning this clone: The limits of the CDR3 on the DNA are not certain, so only TCRdb's listed CDR3 is given. Here the CDR3 reads CASSKVAGGTNTEAFF. The rearrangement links TRBV21-1 to TRBJ1-1. TRBV21-1 is deemed a pseudogene. The CDR3 is 16 residues long, counting both termini.

The gene calls are TRBV29-1 and TRBJ2-2, with D perhaps matching TRBD1 (5 bases). The CDR3 runs 16 residues. Between the trimmed V and J ends, which lost 6 bases and 0 bases, there was a span of 17 bases. CDR1 and CDR2 (germline): SQVTM, ANQGSEA. CDR3 DNA: TGCAGCGTGCTCCGGCCGGACACCCCGAACACCGGGGAGCTGTTTTTT. Its protein product is CSVLRPDTPNTGELFF.

The chain joins TRBV29-1 to TRBJ2-7; tentative D call: TRBD2 (6 bases). In germline, CDR1 is SQVTM, CDR2 ANQGSEA. V was trimmed by 3 bases and J by 4 bases, leaving 7 bases between them. The CDR3 is 11 residues long. The CDR3 region is CSVDGGYEQYF. DNA for the CDR3: TGCAGCGTTGATGGGGGGTACGAGCAGTACTTC.

V and J are TRBV19 and TRBJ1-2; TRBD1 agrees at 7 bases. Per germline, CDR1 LNHDA and CDR2 SQIVND (reference sequence). Trimming cost V 3 bases and J 4 bases; bases outside gene matches: 2. There are 13 residues in the CDR3. The CDR3 protein is CASSMGQSYGYTF. The CDR3 DNA follows: TGTGCCAGTAGTATGGGACAGTCCTATGGCTACACCTTC.

V gene TRBV19 combines with J gene TRBJ2-2; maybe TRBD2 (6 bases). The CDR3 runs to 13 residues. CDR1 and CDR2 (germline): LNHDA, SQIVND (reference sequence). Trimming removed 4 bases from V and 8 bases from J, with 11 bases in between. CDR3 sequence (DNA): TGTGCCAGTAGTACAGGGAGGTCAGGGGAGCTGTTTTTT. Its translation: CASSTGRSGELFF.

The CDR3 sequence: CASSSSRLAGDDSTDTQYF. The CDR3, as DNA: TGTGCCAGCAGCTCCTCCCGACTAGCGGGGGACGATAGCACAGATACGCAGTATTTT. J is TRBJ2-3 and V is TRBV11-3; 12 bases are shared with TRBD2. The CDR3 consists of 19 residues. Unmatched junction bases numbered 11, after V lost 4 bases and J lost 0 bases. Germline V CDR1 and CDR2: SGHNT, YENEEA. The variable domain in full, completed from reference TRBV11-3 and TRBJ2-3, reads EAGVVQSPRYKIIEKKQPVAFWCNPISGHNTLYWYLQNLGQGPELLIRYENEEAVDDSQLPKDRFSAERLKGVDSTLKIQPAELGDSAVYLCASSSSRLAGDDSTDTQYFGPGTRLTVL.

The V and J genes are TRBV7-2 and TRBJ2-1; 7 bases match TRBD1. CDR3 size: 14 residues. V gave up 5 bases and J gave up 4 bases; unmatched junction bases: 5. The germline CDR1 and CDR2 sequences are SGHTA and FQGNSA. The CDR3 coding sequence is TGTGCCAGCAGCCCCTGGGGACAGTACAATGAGCAGTTCTTC. It translates to CASSPWGQYNEQFF.

The chain links TRBV5-4 to TRBJ2-7; 9 bases are shared with TRBD1. The CDR3 spans 15 residues. The V and J ends lost 4 bases and 4 bases, in that order; junction bases with no gene match: 9. CDR1 is SGHNT, CDR2 YYREEE, per germline (reference sequence). CDR3 nucleotides: TGTGCCAGCAGCGAAGGGACAGGGACTGTGTACGAGCAGTACTTC. Its protein product is CASSEGTGTVYEQYF.

The V and J genes are TRBV7-8 and TRBJ1-1, with D perhaps matching TRBD1 (6 bases). This CDR3 is built from 13 residues. Per germline, CDR1 SGHVS and CDR2 FQNEAQ. Trimming pared 2 bases from V and 10 bases from J, leaving 14 bases between. Written as DNA, the CDR3 is TGTGCCAGCAGCTTAAGGGGGAGCCCTGGAGCTTTCTTT. Protein sequence: CASSLRGSPGAFF.

The rearrangement joins TRBV7-3 to TRBJ2-3, with a tentative D call TRBD1 (6 bases). This CDR3 has 14 amino acids. V gave up 10 bases and J gave up 0 bases, with 14 bases separating them. Germline loops: CDR1 SGHTA, CDR2 FQGTGA. In nucleotides, the CDR3 is TGTGCCACCCGCGCAGGGGCTAGCACAGATACGCAGTATTTT. This encodes CATRAGASTDTQYF. Complete variable domain (other parts from reference TRBV7-3 and TRBJ2-3): GAGVSQTPSNKVTEKGKYVELRCDPISGHTALYWYRQSLGQGPEFLIYFQGTGAADDSGLPNDRFFAVRPEGSVSTLKIQRTERGDSAVYLCATRAGASTDTQYFGPGTRLTVL.

The rearrangement uses TRBV19 and TRBJ1-1, with D tentatively TRBD1 (5 bases). V was pared by 5 bases and J by 0 bases, with 10 bases between. The V gene's germline CDR1 is LNHDA and CDR2 SQIVND (reference sequence). This CDR3 comprises 14 residues. The CDR3: CASSRGRLNTEAFF. The CDR3 DNA reads TGTGCCAGTAGTCGGGGGAGATTGAACACTGAAGCTTTCTTT. Based on the CDR3 plus reference TRBV19 and TRBJ1-1, the full variable domain is DGGITQSPKYLFRKEGQNVTLSCEQNLNHDAMYWYRQDPGQGLRLIYYSQIVNDFQKGDIAEGYSVSREKKESFPLTVTSAQKNPTAFYLCASSRGRLNTEAFFGQGTRLTVV.